Listed below are T cell receptor beta chains from one sample, sequenced in a study of cytomegalovirus exposure and HLA in healthy donors. Libraries were prepared by immunoSEQ multiplex PCR; TCRdb keeps only in-frame clonotypes and omits some of them. The sample holds 95,000 to 150,000 clones, 75% to 80% seen once. Sequenced: PBMCs. The receptors shown here come from a woman aged 25 to 39 in good health and CMV-seropositive. Each CDR3 is given with its conserved first and last residue. Each record gives: CDR3 protein, CDR3 DNA, D gene, clone size, V gene, J gene. A D gene is named only where the DNA matches it firmly. Clone size is given for some rows only: seen once, a few or many times, or a class if the clone is expanded.

CASSIGQDLNYGYTF	TGTGCCAGTAGTATCGGACAGGATCTTAACTATGGCTACACCTTC	TRBD1	.	TRBV19	TRBJ1-2
CASSPGLAGPSEYF	TGTGCCAGCTCACCGGGACTAGCGGGGCCCTCGGAGTACTTC	TRBD2	.	TRBV18	TRBJ2-7
CAFPGSDQGQPSYNSPLHF	TGTGCATTTCCAGGATCCGACCAGGGGCAGCCCTCCTATAATTCACCCCTCCACTTT	.	few	TRBV21-1	TRBJ1-6
CASSSGGASGTQYF	TGTGCCAGCAGCTCCGGGGGGGCCTCAGGGACCCAGTACTTC	TRBD2	.	TRBV7-3	TRBJ2-5
CASSQWTGAVWETQYF	TGCGCCAGCAGTCAATGGACAGGGGCTGTTTGGGAGACCCAGTACTTC	TRBD1	.	TRBV23-1	TRBJ2-5
CASSATVATDTQYF	TGTGCCAGCAGTGCGACCGTAGCGACAGATACGCAGTATTTT	.	once	TRBV25-1	TRBJ2-3
CASSLTATTNEKLFF	TGTGCCAGCTCACTTACAGCCACAACTAATGAAAAACTGTTTTTT	.	.	TRBV18	TRBJ1-4
CAITKGSGADTQYF	TGTGCCATCACAAAGGGAAGCGGGGCAGATACGCAGTATTTT	TRBD2	once	TRBV10-3	TRBJ2-3
CASSPDFGVGYGYTF	TGTGCCAGCAGCCCGGACTTCGGGGTGGGGTATGGCTACACCTTC	.	.	TRBV7-9	TRBJ1-2
CAWSSYENSPLHF	TGTGCCTGGAGTAGCTACGAGAATTCACCCCTCCACTTT	.	.	TRBV30	TRBJ1-6
CATGTSGGSGANVLTF	TGTGCCACCGGGACTAGCGGGGGTTCTGGGGCCAACGTCCTGACTTTC	TRBD2	.	TRBV19	TRBJ2-6
CASSLRGGSFSYEQYF	TGTGCCAGCAGCTTGAGAGGGGGCAGTTTTTCCTACGAGCAGTACTTC	TRBD1	few	TRBV7-9	TRBJ2-7
CASGDIGGGAVNEQFF	TGTGCCAGCGGGGATATTGGCGGGGGGGCCGTCAATGAGCAGTTCTTC	TRBD2	.	TRBV25-1	TRBJ2-1
CASSPSGQGQETQYF	TGTGCCAGCAGCCCAAGCGGACAGGGCCAGGAGACCCAGTACTTC	TRBD1	.	TRBV11-1	TRBJ2-5
CASSSPGQGDYGYTF	TGTGCCAGCAGCTCTCCGGGACAGGGGGATTATGGCTACACCTTC	TRBD1	.	TRBV6-5	TRBJ1-2
CASSLTGQPTNEKLFF	TGTGCCAGCAGTCTGACAGGGCAGCCAACTAATGAAAAACTGTTTTTT	TRBD1	few	TRBV2	TRBJ1-4
CASSEWDGGGIHEQYF	TGTGCCAGCAGCGAGTGGGACGGCGGGGGGATCCACGAGCAGTACTTC	TRBD2	.	TRBV9	TRBJ2-7
CAISEMGGSYGYTF	TGTGCCATCAGTGAGATGGGGGGGAGCTATGGCTACACCTTC	.	few	TRBV10-3	TRBJ1-2
CASSSTSGGSTDTQYF	TGTGCCAGCAGCTCAACTTCGGGGGGGAGCACAGATACGCAGTATTTT	TRBD2	.	TRBV13	TRBJ2-3
CASSLDSQGSREQYF	TGTGCCAGCAGCCTTGATAGTCAGGGAAGTCGCGAGCAGTACTTC	.	once	TRBV4-2	TRBJ2-7
CASTREWTDTQYF	TGCGCCAGCACCCGGGAGTGGACAGATACGCAGTATTTT	.	.	TRBV5-1	TRBJ2-3
CASSEDRGYDTEAFF	TGTGCCAGCAGTGAAGACAGGGGGTATGACACTGAAGCTTTCTTT	TRBD1	.	TRBV2	TRBJ1-1
CASSQVGGVTFF	TGCGCCAGCAGCCAAGTCGGGGGTGTCACGTTCTTC	.	few	TRBV4-1	TRBJ2-1
CASSVVPTDNSPQYF	TGTGCCAGCAGCGTAGTCCCCACAGACAACTCACCCCAGTACTTC	.	.	TRBV9	TRBJ2-5
CAWSDRIFSNEQFF	TGTGCCTGGAGTGACAGAATTTTCTCCAATGAGCAGTTCTTC	.	.	TRBV30	TRBJ2-1
CASSLGASGGASNEQFF	TGTGCCAGCAGCTTAGGGGCTAGCGGGGGGGCGTCCAATGAGCAGTTCTTC	TRBD2	.	TRBV7-3	TRBJ2-1
CASSPRGAEKETQYF	TGTGCCAGCAGCCCCCGAGGAGCGGAAAAAGAGACCCAGTACTTC	.	few	TRBV28	TRBJ2-5
CAATVEVGGTEAFF	TGTGCCGCCACCGTCGAGGTGGGGGGCACTGAAGCTTTCTTT	.	.	TRBV10-3	TRBJ1-1
CASSSRQGVNEKLFF	TGTGCCAGCAGCTCTCGACAGGGAGTTAATGAAAAACTGTTTTTT	TRBD1	.	TRBV7-2	TRBJ1-4
CASSLPSRISPYEQYF	TGCGCCAGCAGCTTGCCTTCCAGGATTTCCCCCTACGAGCAGTACTTC	.	.	TRBV5-1	TRBJ2-7
CATSLAGGYQETQYF	TGTGCCACCTCACTAGCGGGGGGGTACCAAGAGACCCAGTACTTC	TRBD2	.	TRBV15	TRBJ2-5
CASSSSGTGLGTEAFF	TGCGCCAGCAGCTCCTCAGGGACAGGGCTGGGCACTGAAGCTTTCTTT	TRBD1	.	TRBV5-1	TRBJ1-1
CASSLVLRGAYSEQFF	TGTGCCAGCAGCTTGGTCTTACGGGGGGCTTATTCTGAGCAGTTCTTC	.	.	TRBV7-9	TRBJ2-1
CASSATTSGGSTDTQYF	TGTGCCAGCAGCGCGACGACTAGCGGGGGTAGCACAGATACGCAGTATTTT	TRBD2	.	TRBV9	TRBJ2-3
CASSPGQPNSPLHF	TGTGCCAGCAGCCCGGGACAGCCCAATTCACCCCTCCACTTT	TRBD1	.	TRBV7-2	TRBJ1-6
CAWSKGGSTDTQYF	TGTGCCTGGAGTAAGGGGGGGAGCACAGATACGCAGTATTTT	.	.	TRBV30	TRBJ2-3
CASSPQAGDGETQYF	TGCGCCAGCAGCCCCCAGGCAGGGGACGGAGAGACCCAGTACTTC	.	once	TRBV5-1	TRBJ2-5
CAGCWDSQETQYF	TGTGCCGGATGTTGGGACAGCCAAGAGACCCAGTACTTC	TRBD1	.	TRBV2	TRBJ2-5
CASSSGWTEETQYF	TGTGCCAGCAGCTCGGGGTGGACAGAAGAGACCCAGTACTTC	.	once	TRBV11-2	TRBJ2-5
CASSLISRDKSGNTIYF	TGTGCCAGCAGCTTAATAAGCCGGGACAAGTCTGGAAACACCATATATTTT	.	.	TRBV7-6	TRBJ1-3
CASSSIRTGLFF	TGTGCCAGCAGTAGCATCAGGACAGGGCTGTTTTTT	TRBD1	.	TRBV6-6	TRBJ1-4
CASSTRDNSYEQYF	TGTGCCAGTAGTACCCGGGACAATTCCTACGAGCAGTACTTC	.	.	TRBV19	TRBJ2-7
CASSLVGGTGSYGYTF	TGTGCCAGCAGCTTGGTGGGTGGGACAGGGTCCTATGGCTACACCTTC	TRBD1	.	TRBV5-5	TRBJ1-2
CASSELSGQTDTQYF	TGTGCCAGCAGCGAACTTAGCGGGCAAACAGATACGCAGTATTTT	TRBD2	.	TRBV9	TRBJ2-3
CASAGEVWGQSETQYF	TGCGCCAGCGCGGGTGAGGTCTGGGGGCAATCAGAGACCCAGTACTTC	.	.	TRBV5-1	TRBJ2-5
CATSTRYRDPSLSNQPQHF	TGTGCCACGTCCACTCGGTACAGGGATCCGTCCCTTAGCAATCAGCCCCAGCATTTT	.	.	TRBV6-8	TRBJ1-5
CASSRGQGRSYEQYF	TGCGCCAGCAGCCGGGGACAGGGAAGGAGCTACGAGCAGTACTTC	TRBD1	.	TRBV5-1	TRBJ2-7
CASSLKMGGNTGELFF	TGCGCCAGCAGCTTGAAGATGGGGGGGAACACCGGGGAGCTGTTTTTT	.	.	TRBV5-1	TRBJ2-2
CASSSLDTQYF	TGTGCCAGCAGCTCACTAGATACGCAGTATTTT	.	.	TRBV6-1	TRBJ2-3
CASSSQGGGYNEQFF	TGTGCCAGTAGTTCACAGGGAGGGGGTTACAATGAGCAGTTCTTC	.	.	TRBV19	TRBJ2-1
CASSIQGAGAFF	TGTGCCAGTAGCATTCAGGGGGCGGGAGCTTTCTTT	TRBD1	.	TRBV19	TRBJ1-1
CAPRRLAGADTQYF	TGTGCCCCTCGGCGGCTAGCGGGGGCGGATACGCAGTATTTT	TRBD2	.	TRBV6-5	TRBJ2-3
CASTPSSGANVLTF	TGTGCCAGTACCCCATCATCTGGGGCCAACGTCCTGACTTTC	.	.	TRBV19	TRBJ2-6
CASSRGGSSYNSPLHF	TGTGCCAGCAGCCGTGGGGGGAGCTCCTATAATTCACCCCTCCACTTT	.	.	TRBV9	TRBJ1-6
CASSLRGQETQYF	TGTGCCAGCAGCCTTAGGGGGCAAGAGACCCAGTACTTC	.	.	TRBV7-9	TRBJ2-5
CASSPISYAYEQYF	TGTGCCAGCAGCCCGATTAGTTACGCCTACGAGCAGTACTTC	.	few	TRBV6-5	TRBJ2-7
CASSFMRDTQYF	TGTGCCAGCAGTTTCATGAGAGATACGCAGTATTTT	.	.	TRBV27	TRBJ2-3
CASRPDRINEKLFF	TGTGCCAGCAGACCCGACAGGATAAATGAAAAACTGTTTTTT	.	.	TRBV2	TRBJ1-4
CASSQEGTRAGAEVTQYF	TGTGCCAGCAGCCAAGAAGGTACACGGGCGGGGGCTGAGGTTACGCAGTATTTT	.	.	TRBV4-2	TRBJ2-3